The T cell receptor beta chain described here comes from a study of Ad26.COV2.S vaccination and SARS-CoV-2 variants. Overall study: The donor participated in the COV1001 trial, in its Ad26.COV2.S arm. Whole-study findings and limits: The study found higher spike-specific TCR breadth in vaccine than placebo recipients. Quantification of TCR breadth and depth may have yielded underestimates of total T cell responses. CD8+ and CD4+ T cells specific for spike reportedly responded with substantial breadth after vaccination.

In the case of this clone: Its antigen is not known.

The germline V gene has CDR1 KGHSH and CDR2 LQKENI. The CDR3 is 13 residues long. Trimming stripped 2 bases from V and 2 bases from J, with 7 bases between. Treatment indicated: about 20 received Ad26.COV2.S at low or high dose, single or two shots; 5 received placebo; per-sample allocation not given. Sampling took place 63 days after the first vaccine or placebo injection. Sequencing used immunoSEQ multiplex PCR; TCRdb keeps in-frame clones, though not all of them. The sample yields about 220,000 clones, roughly 88% seen once. The specimen was peripheral blood, collected in a trial of Ad26.COV2.S vaccine versus placebo. This rearrangement joins TRBV18 to TRBJ2-7, with D unclear. This receptor was taken from a person aged 18-60 years who received the Ad26.COV2.S COVID-19 vaccine or a placebo. The CDR3 DNA reads TGTGCCAGCTCACCAGAGATTACCTACGAGCAGTACTTC. Translating gives CASSPEITYEQYF.